The clone carrying this T cell receptor (beta chain) appeared a single time. Sequencing used immunoSEQ multiplex PCR; TCRdb keeps in-frame clones, though not all of them. The table includes tens of thousands of clones, more than 85% detected once. This CDR3 contains 17 residues. The V gene end was trimmed by 6 bases and the J gene end by 3 bases; junction bases not matched to a gene: 6. Germline CDR1 and CDR2: MDHEN and SYDVKM. This sample was included in a study of T cell changes during pregnancy in multiple sclerosis. This sequence was found in a female donor in good health, enrolled as a control in a pregnancy study. The J gene is TRBJ2-1, the V gene TRBV28, with 15 bases fitting TRBD2. The sample in question was peripheral blood, obtained after pregnancy. CDR3 sequence (DNA): TGTGCCAGCAGAGAGGGACTAGCGGGAGGATACTACAATGAGCAGTTCTTC. It encodes CASREGLAGGYYNEQFF.